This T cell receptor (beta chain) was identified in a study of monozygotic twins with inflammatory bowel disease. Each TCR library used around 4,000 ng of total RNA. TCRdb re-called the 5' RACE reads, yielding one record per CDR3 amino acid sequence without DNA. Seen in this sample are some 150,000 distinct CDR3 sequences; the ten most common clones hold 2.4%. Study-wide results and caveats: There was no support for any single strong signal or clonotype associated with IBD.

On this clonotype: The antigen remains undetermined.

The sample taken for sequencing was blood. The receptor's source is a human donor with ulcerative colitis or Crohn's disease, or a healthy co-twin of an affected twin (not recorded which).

CDR3 protein: CSADSGTSSHNEQFF. The chain employs TRBV20-1 and TRBJ2-1; TCRdb outputs TRBD2, but without DNA this stays unchecked. The CDR3 is 15 residues long. Germline CDR1 reads DFQATT; CDR2 reads SNEGSKA (reference sequence).